These 12 T cell receptor beta chains came from one sample sequenced in a study of CD8+ T cells in alopecia areata (dated by TCRdb to 2016 to 2019). Libraries were constructed by the immunoSEQ multiplex PCR assay. To provide template for TCR sequencing, every sample had RNA extracted and reverse transcribed into cDNA. TCRdb limited this immuneACCESS table to in-frame rearrangements with V and J called. A share of clones is missing; checked studies link under half to unresolved V genes, and the rest is unexplained. A total of roughly 100,000 clones appear in this sample, approximately 58% of them only once. The top ten hold 8.5% to 10% of the sample. The sequenced sample consisted of CD4+ T cells sorted from blood. These receptor sequences come from a human donor in good health.

This clone was counted only a few times. The CDR3 sequence: CASSFPDRQETQYF. The CDR3 nucleotides read TGCGCCAGCAGCTTCCCCGACAGACAAGAGACCCAGTACTTC. J is TRBJ2-5 and V is TRBV5-1; D is possibly TRBD1 (5 bases). The ends were cut back, 2 bases at V and 2 bases at J, with 10 bases in the middle. This CDR3 contains 14 residues. Germline-derived CDR1 and CDR2 are SGHRS and YFSETQ.

The chain carries TRBV5-6 and TRBJ1-2; 7 bases are a match to TRBD1. The CDR3 extends over 15 amino acids. Trimming cost V 2 bases and J 3 bases; bases outside gene matches: 7. Germline V CDR1 and CDR2: SGHDT, YYEEEE. CDR3 region: CASSFYRGGYYGYTF. CDR3 sequence (DNA): TGTGCCAGCAGCTTCTACAGGGGAGGATACTATGGCTACACCTTC.

This clone occurred a few times. The chain couples TRBV5-4 to TRBJ1-1, with TRBD1 matching 9 bases. Germline V lookup: CDR1 SGHNT, CDR2 YYREEE (reference sequence). V shed 4 bases and J 0 bases; nucleotides not matched to a gene: 13. The CDR3 spans 18 residues. CDR3 sequence: CASSRNIGTGQVNTEAFF. The DNA for the CDR3 is TGTGCCAGCAGCCGAAATATCGGGACAGGGCAGGTGAACACTGAAGCTTTCTTT.

The genes are TRBV30 and TRBJ2-7; the D call may be TRBD1 or TRBD2 (5 bases each). Germline V gene data show CDR1 as GTSNPN and CDR2 as SVGIG (reference sequence). V lost 0 bases, J lost 6 bases, and 12 bases lay in between. The CDR3 sequence is 13 residues long. CDR3 loop: CAWSVGALVEQYF. The CDR3 DNA sequence: TGTGCCTGGAGTGTCGGGGCTTTGGTCGAGCAGTACTTC.

The chain uses TRBV6-5 and TRBJ2-3; the D call may be TRBD1 or TRBD2 (6 bases each). Germline V gives CDR1 MNHEY, CDR2 SVGAGI. The CDR3 sequence is 15 residues long. V was cut by 4 bases and J by 7 bases, with 18 bases left in between. The CDR3 loop is CASSSPGDGTYTQYF. The CDR3 bases are TGTGCCAGCAGTTCACCGGGGGACGGGACATATACGCAGTATTTT.

The genes are TRBV25-1 and TRBJ2-5; 7 nucleotides match TRBD2. J gave up 0 bases and V 8 bases, and 3 bases lay outside the gene matches. Germline-derived CDR1 and CDR2 are MGHDK and SYGVNS. The CDR3 has 13 residues. CDR3 amino acids: CASALADQETQYF. As DNA, the CDR3 is TGTGCCAGCGCTCTAGCGGACCAAGAGACCCAGTACTTC.

J is TRBJ2-2 and V is TRBV5-5, with a possible D match to TRBD2 (6 bases). Trimming left V 4 bases short and J 6 bases short, with 10 bases between. The CDR3 consists of 13 residues. Germline V lookup: CDR1 SGHKS, CDR2 YYEKEE (reference sequence). The CDR3: CASSATSSGELFF. CDR3 coding DNA: TGTGCCAGCAGCGCAACTAGCTCCGGGGAGCTGTTTTTT.

This chain joins TRBV4-2 and TRBJ2-5, with D possibly called TRBD1 or TRBD2 (5 bases each). This CDR3 region has 14 residues. Trimming took 1 base from V and 1 from J, leaving 7 bases between them. The germline gives CDR1 LGHNA, CDR2 YNFKEQ. The CDR3 spells CASSQGGTQETQYF. DNA for the CDR3: TGTGCCAGCAGCCAAGGGGGGACCCAAGAGACCCAGTACTTC.

The chain is built from TRBV21-1 and TRBJ1-6. TRBV21-1 is shown as a pseudogene. This CDR3 has 11 residues. CDR3 in DNA: TGTGCCAGCAGCGATAATTCACCCCTCCACTTT. Protein product: CASSDNSPLHF.

This clone was counted once. The rearrangement links TRBV6-5 to TRBJ1-6, with 10 bases lining up with TRBD1. This CDR3 region has 15 residues. V lost 5 bases, J lost 7 bases, and 5 bases stayed unmatched. The germline CDR1 and CDR2 sequences are MNHEY and SVGAGI. For the CDR3, the DNA is TGTGCCAGCAGTAGGACAGGGGGTGAAAATTCACCCCTCCACTTT. Translation: CASSRTGGENSPLHF.

This chain links TRBV25-1 with TRBJ1-6, with no clear D. Germline lookup yields CDR1 MGHDK and CDR2 SYGVNS. Trimming shortened V by 3 bases and J by 0 bases, and 9 bases separated the two germline ends. CDR3 size: 16 residues. CDR3 region: CASSDGVSSYNSPLHF. The CDR3 DNA is TGTGCCAGCAGTGACGGAGTAAGCTCCTATAATTCACCCCTCCACTTT.

This clone was seen only a few times. The chain links TRBV5-1 to TRBJ2-3; D not certain. The CDR3 loop spans 12 amino acids. V was shortened by 0 bases and J by 10 bases, with 9 bases between the two germline ends. Looked up from germline, CDR1 is SGHRS and CDR2 is YFSETQ. For the CDR3, the DNA is TGCGCCAGCAGCTTGGGGGCAGGTGCGCAGTATTTT. This codes for CASSLGAGAQYF.